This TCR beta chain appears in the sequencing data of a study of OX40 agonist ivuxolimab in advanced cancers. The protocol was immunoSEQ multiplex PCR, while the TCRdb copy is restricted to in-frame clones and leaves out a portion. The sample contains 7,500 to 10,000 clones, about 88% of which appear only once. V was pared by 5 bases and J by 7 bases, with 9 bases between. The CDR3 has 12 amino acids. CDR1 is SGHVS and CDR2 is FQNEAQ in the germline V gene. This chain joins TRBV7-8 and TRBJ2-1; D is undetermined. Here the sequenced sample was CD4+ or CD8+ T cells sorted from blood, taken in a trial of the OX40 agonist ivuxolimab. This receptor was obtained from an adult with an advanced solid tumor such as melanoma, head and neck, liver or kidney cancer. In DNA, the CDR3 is TGTGCCAGCAGCACAATCAGGAATGAGCAGTTCTTC. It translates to CASSTIRNEQFF. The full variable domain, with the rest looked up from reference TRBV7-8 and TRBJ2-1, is GAGVSQSPRYKVAKRGQDVALRCDPISGHVSLFWYQQALGQGPEFLTYFQNEAQLDKSGLPSDRFFAERPEGSVSTLKIQRTQQEDSAVYLCASSTIRNEQFFGPGTRLTVL.